This TCR beta chain appears in the sequencing data of a study of blood T cell repertoires in COVID-19 (dated by TCRdb to about 2020). For context, the study as a whole: Samples covering the acute and convalescent phases of COVID-19 were provided by collaborators in the United States, Italy and Spain. Where HLA class I and class II types were available, the types were taken from metadata supplied by the sample provider, not from assay-based typing. Nearly every sample came with metadata listing a de-identified subject ID, COVID-19 status, age in years and sex. The prospective study material was composed of cDNA or gDNA derived from T cells, B-cell-depleted T cells, or PBMCs. The samples were drawn from the first 160 participants of the ongoing ImmuneRACE study and from 950 to 1,500 subjects provided by 6 global collaborators. Subjects who had been exposed to COVID-19, were actively infected with it, or had recovered from it provided the deeply sampled blood TCRbeta repertoires that made up the dataset. The repertoires were released in a freely available public database meant as a resource for research on the immune response to SARS-CoV-2.

Study-level results and caveats: The amount of clinical and demographic metadata varied by source and participant and was provided uncurated.

Participants in the prospective study were aged roughly 18 to 89 years, lived in 24 United States geographic areas, and enrolled through a virtual design. To assign participants to cohorts, the prospective study relied on clinical history that participants themselves reported in a screening survey and a study questionnaire. Recovered participants in ImmuneRACE Cohort 3 were defined as having two consecutive negative NP/OP PCR tests, clearance from a healthcare professional, or resolution of symptoms. In the prospective study, whole blood, serum and a nasopharyngeal or oropharyngeal swab were collected from each participant by mobile phlebotomists. Participants in the prospective study had the option to provide additional blood draws and questionnaires over an approximately two-month period. Blood samples from the prospective study were shipped frozen or at room temperature prior to DNA extraction.

The junction shows trimming of 1 base on V and 8 bases on J, and the gene matches do not reach 4 bases of it. Including the terminal cysteine and phenylalanine, the CDR3 comprises 13 residues. Here the CDR3 DNA is all that survives: 39 bases in frame from base 1. CDR1 SEHNR and CDR2 FQNEAQ are derived from the germline V gene (reference sequence). The immunoSEQ Assay, a bias-controlled multiplex PCR, was used to amplify TCRbeta CDR3 regions from genomic DNA. The study's processing was this. Within the assay, amplification of reference gene primers was used to estimate how many nucleated cells each sample contained. To quantify the absolute abundance of each unique TCRbeta CDR3 rearrangement, sequence reads were collapsed and filtered. For each sample, productive Simpson clonality was calculated as the square root of Simpson's diversity index over productive rearrangements. TCRdb's version of the immuneACCESS table is confined to in-frame rearrangements and falls short of the full clone set. An unresolved V gene accounts for under half of the shortfall where checked; the remainder is of unknown origin. Clone size and V and J calls were adopted from that table, with D and trimming inferred from the DNA. Here the sample has hundreds of thousands of clones; roughly nine tenths occur a single time. The leading ten clones occupy 1.1% of the sample.

About this clone itself: Its antigen is unknown. Base qualities are not provided; no much larger clone lies one nucleotide away.

Sequencing input: PBMCs or T cells enriched from blood (not recorded which). The rearrangement combines TRBV7-9 with TRBJ1-2; TRBD1 fits 7 bases in the junction. This TCR came from a man aged 25-45 years who had recovered from COVID-19. The CDR3 region reads CASSLVQGSGYTF. In nucleotides, the sequence is TGTGCCAGCAGCTTAGTACAGGGGAGCGGCTACACCTTC.